This T cell receptor (beta chain) was identified in a study of T cell responses to AZD1222 COVID-19 vaccine. The study, taken as a whole, reports: Without day 14 samples, only post-peak T cell repertoires were studied. Dominant at 160-218 and 743-854, vaccine-associated CD4 TCRs also spanned spike. Targeting of unmutated variant regions was reportedly seen in nearly half of spike-specific TCRs.

Trimming took 0 bases from V and 3 from J, leaving 10 bases between them. This CDR3 comprises 15 residues. The germline V gene encodes CDR1 SGHKS and CDR2 YYEKEE (reference sequence). Method: immunoSEQ multiplex PCR; TCRdb's copy keeps in-frame clones and lacks some. The table has around 150,000 clones, approximately 85% seen once; the top ten hold 7.9%. As regards this clone: Its target is unknown.

This rearrangement joins TRBV5-5 to TRBJ1-5; a weak D match, TRBD1 (5 bases). Source: peripheral blood, taken 28 days after the second dose of the MenACWY control vaccine. The clonotype comes from an adult who received the MenACWY meningococcal vaccine as a control. The CDR3, as DNA: TGTGCCAGCAGCTTGGCGGGGGTCGACAATCAGCCCCAGCATTTT. Translating it yields CASSLAGVDNQPQHF.